The 3 T cell receptor beta chains given below trace back to one sample, sequenced in a study of early T cells in non-severe SARS-CoV-2 infection. TCRdb reprocessed the 5' RACE reads via MiXCR and lists one record per CDR3 protein. The sample holds more than 45,000 distinct CDR3 sequences; 9.5% to 15% are singletons and the top ten take more than 3.5%. The sequencing input was whole blood. The source of these receptors is an adult who was a healthcare worker with PCR-confirmed SARS-CoV-2 infection or an uninfected control (not recorded which).

The chain couples TRBV7-3 to TRBJ2-7; TRBD2 is a possible D gene (5 bases). The germline V gene encodes CDR1 SGHTA and CDR2 FQGTGA. V gave up 2 bases and J gave up 2 bases, with 16 bases separating them. The CDR3 is 16 amino acids. The CDR3 coding sequence is TGTGCCAGCAGCTTAGGGCCGCAACTAGGCGCCTACGAGCAGTACTTC. Its protein product is CASSLGPQLGAYEQYF.

The chain links TRBV20-1 to TRBJ2-3; 10 nucleotides match TRBD2. The germline gives CDR1 DFQATT, CDR2 SNEGSKA (reference sequence). The length of the CDR3 is 17 residues. Trimming cost V 3 bases and J 3 bases; bases outside gene matches: 12. In nucleotides, the CDR3 is TGCAGTGCTAGTTCTAGCGGGAGAGGGAGGAATACAGATACGCAGTATTTT. Translation gives CSASSSGRGRNTDTQYF.

The gene calls are TRBV11-2 and TRBJ2-7; D remains unclear. The CDR3 runs to 15 residues. The V end lost 0 bases, the J end lost 6 bases, and 15 bases lay between the germline ends. Germline lookup yields CDR1 SGHAT and CDR2 FQNNGV. The CDR3 region is CASSLDYGPSSEQYF. The CDR3 region has the DNA TGTGCCAGCAGCTTAGATTACGGACCGTCTTCCGAGCAGTACTTC.